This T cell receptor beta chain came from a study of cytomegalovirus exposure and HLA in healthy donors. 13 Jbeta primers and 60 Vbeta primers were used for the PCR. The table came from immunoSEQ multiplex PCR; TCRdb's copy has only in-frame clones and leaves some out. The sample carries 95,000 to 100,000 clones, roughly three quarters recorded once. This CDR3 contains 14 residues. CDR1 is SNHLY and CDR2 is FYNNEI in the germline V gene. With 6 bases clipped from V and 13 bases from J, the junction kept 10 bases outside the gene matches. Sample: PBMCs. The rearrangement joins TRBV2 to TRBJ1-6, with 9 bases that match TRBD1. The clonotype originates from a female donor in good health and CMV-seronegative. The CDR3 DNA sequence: TGTGCCAGCAGCCCACAGGGGGCCGTGGGGCCCCTCCACTTT. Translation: CASSPQGAVGPLHF.